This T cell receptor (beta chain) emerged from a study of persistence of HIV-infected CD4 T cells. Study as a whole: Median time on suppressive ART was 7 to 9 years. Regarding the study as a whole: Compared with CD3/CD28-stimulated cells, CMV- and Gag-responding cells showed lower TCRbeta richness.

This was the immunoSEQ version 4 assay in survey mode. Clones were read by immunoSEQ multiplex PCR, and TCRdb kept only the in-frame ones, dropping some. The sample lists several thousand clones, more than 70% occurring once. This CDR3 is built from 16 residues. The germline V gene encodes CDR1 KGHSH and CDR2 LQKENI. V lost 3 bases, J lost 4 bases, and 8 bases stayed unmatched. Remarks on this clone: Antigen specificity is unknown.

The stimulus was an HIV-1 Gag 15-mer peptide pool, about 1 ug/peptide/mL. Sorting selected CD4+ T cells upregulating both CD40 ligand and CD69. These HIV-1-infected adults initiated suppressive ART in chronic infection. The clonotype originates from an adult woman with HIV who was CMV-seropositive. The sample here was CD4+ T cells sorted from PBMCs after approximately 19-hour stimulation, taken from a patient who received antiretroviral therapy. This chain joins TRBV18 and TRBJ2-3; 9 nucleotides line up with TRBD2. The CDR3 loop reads CASSPPVAGESDTQYF. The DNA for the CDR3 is TGTGCCAGCTCACCGCCGGTAGCGGGGGAGTCAGATACGCAGTATTTT.